These 7 T cell receptor beta chains were sequenced from one sample in a study of cytomegalovirus exposure and HLA in healthy donors. This table comes from immunoSEQ multiplex PCR, and its TCRdb copy is limited to in-frame clones, with some not included. Of roughly 130,000 clones listed, 85% to 90% are singletons. Sequencing was performed on PBMCs. The receptors were gathered from a man aged 25 to 40 in good health and CMV-seronegative.

The CDR3 loop reads CASSLAQGAGQPQHF. DNA of the CDR3: TGCGCCAGCAGCTTGGCCCAGGGGGCAGGTCAGCCCCAGCATTTT. The rearrangement links TRBV5-1 to TRBJ1-5; 8 bases agree with TRBD1. Germline CDR1 SGHRS, CDR2 YFSETQ. Trimming at V came to 0 bases and at J to 6 bases, leaving 5 bases not matched to a gene. CDR3 size: 15 residues.

V is TRBV4-1 and J is TRBJ2-4; a weak D match, TRBD2 (5 bases). V shed 4 bases and J shed 0 bases, with 10 bases lying between them. Germline values: CDR1 MGHRA, CDR2 YSYEKL. The CDR3 is 15 residues long. In DNA form, the CDR3 reads TGCGCCAGCAGCCCCTCGGACTTAGCCAAAAACATTCAGTACTTC. Its protein is CASSPSDLAKNIQYF.

The CDR3 loop is CASSPFTQADNEQYF. The DNA for the CDR3 is TGCGCCAGCAGCCCATTTACACAGGCGGATAACGAGCAGTACTTC. This chain joins TRBV5-1 and TRBJ2-7; D perhaps matches TRBD1 (5 bases). CDR1 and CDR2 from the germline V gene are SGHRS and YFSETQ. The CDR3 extends over 15 amino acids. The V gene lost 4 bases and the J gene lost 5 bases, with 19 bases spanning the gap. Using reference TRBV5-1 and TRBJ2-7 for the parts outside the CDR3, the full variable domain is KAGVTQTPRYLIKTRGQQVTLSCSPISGHRSVSWYQQTPGQGLQFLFEYFSETQRNKGNFPGRFSGRQFSNSRSEMNVSTLELGDSALYLCASSPFTQADNEQYFGPGTRLTVT.

As for this clone: The identical CDR3 is also encoded by other nucleotide sequences in the sample. The V call is TRBV6-1, the J call TRBJ2-7, with a tentative D call TRBD2 (5 bases). The V end lost 8 bases, the J end lost 1 base, and 12 bases lay between the germline ends. Germline V gene data show CDR1 as MNHNS and CDR2 as SASEGT. The CDR3 has 13 amino acids. The chain's CDR3 is CASCRAESYEQYF. The CDR3, as DNA: TGTGCCAGCTGCCGAGCGGAATCCTACGAGCAGTACTTC.

The J gene is TRBJ2-2, the V gene TRBV11-2, with no clear D. The CDR3 contains 17 residues. Trimming pared 3 bases from V and 7 bases from J, leaving 21 bases between. CDR1 and CDR2 (germline): SGHAT, FQNNGV. CDR3 region: CASSLRLQFQIFGELFF. In DNA, the CDR3 is TGTGCCAGCAGCTTGAGATTACAGTTCCAGATCTTCGGGGAGCTGTTTTTT. Full variable domain (outside the CDR3, taken from reference TRBV11-2 and TRBJ2-2): EAGVAQSPRYKIIEKRQSVAFWCNPISGHATLYWYQQILGQGPKLLIQFQNNGVVDDSQLPKDRFSAERLKGVDSTLKIQPAKLEDSAVYLCASSLRLQFQIFGELFFGEGSRLTVL.

The chain carries TRBV4-2 and TRBJ2-1, with 8 bases fitting TRBD2. The CDR3 contains 17 residues. The germline V gene encodes CDR1 LGHNA and CDR2 YNFKEQ. J gave up 7 bases and V 0 bases, and 11 bases lay outside the gene matches. The CDR3 DNA reads as TGTGCCAGCAGCCAAGAACCTCGGTCTAGCGGGTATAATGAGCAGTTCTTC. Translating it yields CASSQEPRSSGYNEQFF.

V gene TRBV19 combines with J gene TRBJ2-2; maybe TRBD2 (5 bases). V was shortened by 8 bases and J by 0 bases, with 10 bases between the two germline ends. The CDR3 loop spans 14 amino acids. In germline, CDR1 is LNHDA, CDR2 SQIVND (reference sequence). The CDR3 here is CASSQRSNTGELFF. The CDR3 region has the DNA TGTGCCAGTTCCCAGCGGTCGAACACCGGGGAGCTGTTTTTT.